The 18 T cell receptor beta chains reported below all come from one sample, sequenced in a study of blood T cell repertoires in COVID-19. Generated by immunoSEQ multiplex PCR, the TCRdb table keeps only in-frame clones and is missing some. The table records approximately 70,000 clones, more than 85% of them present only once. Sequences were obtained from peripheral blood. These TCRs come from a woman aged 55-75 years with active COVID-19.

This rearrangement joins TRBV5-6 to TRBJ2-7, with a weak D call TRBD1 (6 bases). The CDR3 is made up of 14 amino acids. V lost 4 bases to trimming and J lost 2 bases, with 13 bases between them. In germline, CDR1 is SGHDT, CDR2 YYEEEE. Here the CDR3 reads CASSVGQPPYEQYF. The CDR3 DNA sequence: TGTGCCAGCAGCGTAGGACAGCCCCCCTACGAGCAGTACTTC.

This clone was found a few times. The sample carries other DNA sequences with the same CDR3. The CDR3 spells CASSQTGGSGNEQFF. CDR3 nucleotide sequence: TGTGCCAGCAGCCAAACAGGGGGAAGTGGGAATGAGCAGTTCTTC. The chain carries TRBV14 and TRBJ2-1; the match to TRBD1 covers 8 bases. With 2 bases clipped from V and 7 bases from J, the junction kept 7 bases outside the gene matches. CDR1 is SGHDN and CDR2 is FVKESK in the germline V gene. The CDR3 sequence is 15 residues long. Full variable domain (missing parts from reference TRBV14 and TRBJ2-1): EAGVTQFPSHSVIEKGQTVTLRCDPISGHDNLYWYRRVMGKEIKFLLHFVKESKQDESGMPNNRFLAERTGGTYSTLKVQPAELEDSGVYFCASSQTGGSGNEQFFGPGTRLTVL.

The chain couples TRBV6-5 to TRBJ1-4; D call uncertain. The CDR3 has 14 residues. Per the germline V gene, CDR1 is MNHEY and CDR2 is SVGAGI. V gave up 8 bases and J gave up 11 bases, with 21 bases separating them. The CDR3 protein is CASLSGQAVGKLFF. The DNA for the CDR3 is TGTGCCAGCCTAAGCGGGCAGGCGGTGGGGAAACTGTTTTTT.

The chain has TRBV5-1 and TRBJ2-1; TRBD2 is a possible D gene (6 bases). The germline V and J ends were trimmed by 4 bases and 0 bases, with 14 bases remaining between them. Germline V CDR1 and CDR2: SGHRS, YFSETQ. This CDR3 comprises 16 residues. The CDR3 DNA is TGCGCCAGCAGCCCCTCTGGCGGGGCCTCCTACAATGAGCAGTTCTTC. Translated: CASSPSGGASYNEQFF. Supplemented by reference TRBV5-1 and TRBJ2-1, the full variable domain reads KAGVTQTPRYLIKTRGQQVTLSCSPISGHRSVSWYQQTPGQGLQFLFEYFSETQRNKGNFPGRFSGRQFSNSRSEMNVSTLELGDSALYLCASSPSGGASYNEQFFGPGTRLTVL.

The CDR3 DNA reads TGTGCCAGCAGCCGTCGGGACACCTACAATGAGCAGTTCTTC. It yields the protein CASSRRDTYNEQFF. The chain is built from TRBV7-9 and TRBJ2-1, with D possibly TRBD1 on 6 matching bases. This CDR3 comprises 14 residues. Deletions cut 5 bases from V and 2 bases from J, with 10 bases between. Per germline, CDR1 SEHNR and CDR2 FQNEAQ (reference sequence).

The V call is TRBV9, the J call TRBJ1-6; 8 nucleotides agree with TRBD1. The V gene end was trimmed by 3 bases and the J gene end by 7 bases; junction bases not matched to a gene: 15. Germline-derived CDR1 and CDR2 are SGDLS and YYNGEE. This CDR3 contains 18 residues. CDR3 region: CASSAFLNTGTGNSPLHF. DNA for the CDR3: TGTGCCAGCAGCGCGTTCCTTAACACCGGGACAGGAAATTCACCCCTCCACTTT. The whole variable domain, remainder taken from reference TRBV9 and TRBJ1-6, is DSGVTQTPKHLITATGQRVTLRCSPRSGDLSVYWYQQSLDQGLQFLIQYYNGEERAKGNILERFSAQQFPDLHSELNLSSLELGDSALYFCASSAFLNTGTGNSPLHFGNGTRLTVT.

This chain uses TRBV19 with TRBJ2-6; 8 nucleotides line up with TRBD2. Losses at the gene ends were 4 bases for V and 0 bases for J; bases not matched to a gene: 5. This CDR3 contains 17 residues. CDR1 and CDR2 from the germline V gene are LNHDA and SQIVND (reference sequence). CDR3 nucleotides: TGTGCCAGTAGTAGAGAAGCGGGAGTCTCTGGGGCCAACGTCCTGACTTTC. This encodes CASSREAGVSGANVLTF. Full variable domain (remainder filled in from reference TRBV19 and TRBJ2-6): DGGITQSPKYLFRKEGQNVTLSCEQNLNHDAMYWYRQDPGQGLRLIYYSQIVNDFQKGDIAEGYSVSREKKESFPLTVTSAQKNPTAFYLCASSREAGVSGANVLTFGAGSRLTVL.

The CDR3 DNA reads TGTGCCAGCTCCGCTGACCTCCGGGAGGCTTTCTTT. This sequence encodes CASSADLREAFF. The chain has TRBV18 and TRBJ1-1, with D unresolved. Trimming took 6 bases from V and 11 from J, leaving 16 bases between them. Germline V gene sequence: CDR1 KGHSH, CDR2 LQKENI. The CDR3 consists of 12 residues.

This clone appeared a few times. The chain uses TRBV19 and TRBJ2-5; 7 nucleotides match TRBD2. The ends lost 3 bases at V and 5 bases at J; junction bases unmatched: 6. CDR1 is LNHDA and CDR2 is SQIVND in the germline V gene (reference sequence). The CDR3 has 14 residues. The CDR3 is CASSIWGRAETQYF. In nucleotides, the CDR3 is TGTGCCAGTAGTATCTGGGGGAGGGCCGAGACCCAGTACTTC. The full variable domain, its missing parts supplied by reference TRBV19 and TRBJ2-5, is DGGITQSPKYLFRKEGQNVTLSCEQNLNHDAMYWYRQDPGQGLRLIYYSQIVNDFQKGDIAEGYSVSREKKESFPLTVTSAQKNPTAFYLCASSIWGRAETQYFGPGTRLLVL.

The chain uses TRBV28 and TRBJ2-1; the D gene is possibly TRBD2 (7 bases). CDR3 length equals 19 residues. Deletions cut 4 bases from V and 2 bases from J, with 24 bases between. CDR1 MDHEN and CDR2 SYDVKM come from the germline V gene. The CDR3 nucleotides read TGTGCCAGCAGTTCCGTGGGGATAGGGGGAGGGCCTCCCTACAATGAGCAGTTCTTC. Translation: CASSSVGIGGGPPYNEQFF.

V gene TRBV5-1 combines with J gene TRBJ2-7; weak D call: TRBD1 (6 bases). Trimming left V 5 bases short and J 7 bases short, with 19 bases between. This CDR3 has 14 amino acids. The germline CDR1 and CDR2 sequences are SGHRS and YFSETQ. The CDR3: CASSRGQPAGEQYF. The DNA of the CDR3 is TGCGCCAGCAGTCGCGGACAGCCGGCTGGGGAGCAGTACTTC. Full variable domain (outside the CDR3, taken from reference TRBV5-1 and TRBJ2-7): KAGVTQTPRYLIKTRGQQVTLSCSPISGHRSVSWYQQTPGQGLQFLFEYFSETQRNKGNFPGRFSGRQFSNSRSEMNVSTLELGDSALYLCASSRGQPAGEQYFGPGTRLTVT.

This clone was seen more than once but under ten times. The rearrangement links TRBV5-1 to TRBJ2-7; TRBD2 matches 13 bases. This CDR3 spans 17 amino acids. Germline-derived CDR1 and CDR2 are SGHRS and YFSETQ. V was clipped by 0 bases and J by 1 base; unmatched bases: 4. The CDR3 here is CASSLGLAGGNSYEQYF. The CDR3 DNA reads TGCGCCAGCAGCTTGGGACTAGCGGGAGGCAATTCCTACGAGCAGTACTTC.

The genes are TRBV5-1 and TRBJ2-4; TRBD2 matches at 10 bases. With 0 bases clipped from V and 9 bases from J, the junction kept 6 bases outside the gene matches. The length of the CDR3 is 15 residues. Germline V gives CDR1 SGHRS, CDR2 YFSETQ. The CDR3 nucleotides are TGCGCCAGCAGCTTGGGGGCTAGCGGGGGCGGCATTCAGTACTTC. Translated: CASSLGASGGGIQYF. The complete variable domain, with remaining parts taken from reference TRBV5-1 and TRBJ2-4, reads KAGVTQTPRYLIKTRGQQVTLSCSPISGHRSVSWYQQTPGQGLQFLFEYFSETQRNKGNFPGRFSGRQFSNSRSEMNVSTLELGDSALYLCASSLGASGGGIQYFGAGTRLSVL.

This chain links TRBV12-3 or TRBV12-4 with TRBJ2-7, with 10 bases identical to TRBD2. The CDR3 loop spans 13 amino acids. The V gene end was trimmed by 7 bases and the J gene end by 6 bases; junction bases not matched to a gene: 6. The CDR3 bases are TGTGCCAGCACTGTAGCGGGAGGTGGCGAGCAGTACTTC. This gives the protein CASTVAGGGEQYF.

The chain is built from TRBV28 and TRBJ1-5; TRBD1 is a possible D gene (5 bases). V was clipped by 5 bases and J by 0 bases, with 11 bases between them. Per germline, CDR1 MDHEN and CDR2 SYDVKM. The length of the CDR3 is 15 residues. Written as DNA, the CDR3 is TGTGCCAGCAGTCCCCACAGGAGTAGCAATCAGCCCCAGCATTTT. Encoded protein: CASSPHRSSNQPQHF.

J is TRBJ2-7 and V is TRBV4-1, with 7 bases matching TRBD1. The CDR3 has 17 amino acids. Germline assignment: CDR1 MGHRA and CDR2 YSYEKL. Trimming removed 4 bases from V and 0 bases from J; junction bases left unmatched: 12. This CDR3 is CASSPRGQRTSSYEQYF. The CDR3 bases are TGCGCCAGCAGCCCCCGGGGACAGCGTACTAGCTCCTACGAGCAGTACTTC.

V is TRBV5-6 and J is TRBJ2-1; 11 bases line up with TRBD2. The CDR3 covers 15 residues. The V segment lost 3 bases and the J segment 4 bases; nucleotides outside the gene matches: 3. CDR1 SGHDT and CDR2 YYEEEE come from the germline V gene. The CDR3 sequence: CASSSLAGAYNEQFF. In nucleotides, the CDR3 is TGTGCCAGCAGCTCACTAGCGGGAGCTTACAATGAGCAGTTCTTC.

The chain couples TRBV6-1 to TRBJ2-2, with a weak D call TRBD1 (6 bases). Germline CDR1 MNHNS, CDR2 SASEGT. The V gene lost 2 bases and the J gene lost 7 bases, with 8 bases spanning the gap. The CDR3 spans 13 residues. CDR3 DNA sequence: TGTGCCAGCAGTGAAATGACAGGCGGGGAGCTGTTTTTT. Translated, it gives CASSEMTGGELFF.